The clone carrying this T cell receptor beta chain came up a few times. The data originate from a study of T cells in Graves' hyperthyroidism and ophthalmopathy. About the study: Peripheral blood draws took place at initial diagnosis, ahead of any treatment.

CDR1 is LNHDA, CDR2 SQIVND, per germline (reference sequence). The CDR3 runs to 13 residues. Trimming shortened V by 3 bases and J by 5 bases, and 10 bases separated the two germline ends. RNA transcripts were the template for amplifying TCR beta CDR3 regions. First-round RT-PCR targeting the TCR CDR3 was performed with the HTBI primer set. TCRdb re-called the multiplex PCR reads through MiXCR, storing one row per CDR3 protein. The sample has fewer than 400,000 distinct CDR3 sequences, over 12% seen once. Sequenced: blood. This chain joins TRBV19 and TRBJ1-2, with D perhaps matching TRBD1 (5 bases). The clonotype was recovered from a man aged 45-65 years with Graves' ophthalmopathy. CDR3 bases: TGTGCCAGTAGTATCGGGGCCCTATATGGCTACACCTTC. This gives the protein CASSIGALYGYTF.